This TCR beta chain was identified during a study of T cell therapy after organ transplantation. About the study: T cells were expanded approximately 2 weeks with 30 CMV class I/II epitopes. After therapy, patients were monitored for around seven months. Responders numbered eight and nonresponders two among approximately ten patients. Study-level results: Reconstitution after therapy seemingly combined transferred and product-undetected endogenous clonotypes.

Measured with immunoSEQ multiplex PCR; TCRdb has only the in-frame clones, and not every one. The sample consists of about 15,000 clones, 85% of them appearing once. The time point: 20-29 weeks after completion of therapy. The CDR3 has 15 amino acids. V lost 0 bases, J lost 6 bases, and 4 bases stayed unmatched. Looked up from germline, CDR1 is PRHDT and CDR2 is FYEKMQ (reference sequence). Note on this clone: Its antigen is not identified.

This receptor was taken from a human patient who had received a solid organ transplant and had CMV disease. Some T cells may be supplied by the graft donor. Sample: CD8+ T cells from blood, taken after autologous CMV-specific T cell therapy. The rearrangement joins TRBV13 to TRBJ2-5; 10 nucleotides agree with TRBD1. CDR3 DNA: TGTGCCAGCAGCTTAGGGACAGGGGGCCGAAAGACCCAGTACTTC. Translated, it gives CASSLGTGGRKTQYF. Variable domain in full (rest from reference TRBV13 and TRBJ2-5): AAGVIQSPRHLIKEKRETATLKCYPIPRHDTVYWYQQGPGQDPQFLISFYEKMQSDKGSIPDRFSAQQFSDYHSELNMSSLELGDSALYFCASSLGTGGRKTQYFGPGTRLLVL.